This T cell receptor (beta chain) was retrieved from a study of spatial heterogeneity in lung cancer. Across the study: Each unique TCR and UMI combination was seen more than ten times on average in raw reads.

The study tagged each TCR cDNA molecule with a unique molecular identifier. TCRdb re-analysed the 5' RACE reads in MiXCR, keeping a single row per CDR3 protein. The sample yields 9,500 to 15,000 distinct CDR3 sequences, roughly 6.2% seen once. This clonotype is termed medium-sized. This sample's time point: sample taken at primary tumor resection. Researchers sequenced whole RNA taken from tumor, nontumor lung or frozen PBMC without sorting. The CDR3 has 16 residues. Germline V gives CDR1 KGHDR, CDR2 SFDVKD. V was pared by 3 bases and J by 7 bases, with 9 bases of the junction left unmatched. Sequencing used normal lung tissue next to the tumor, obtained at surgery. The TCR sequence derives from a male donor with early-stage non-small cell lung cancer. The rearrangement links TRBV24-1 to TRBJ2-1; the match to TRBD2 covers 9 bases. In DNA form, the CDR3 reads TGTGCCACCAGTGATACCGGGACTAGCAGCTCTAATGAGCAGTTCTTC. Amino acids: CATSDTGTSSSNEQFF.